The rows below give T cell receptor beta chains drawn from one sample of a study of CD8 T cells in ankylosing spondylitis. TCRdb reanalysed the 5' RACE reads using MiXCR and keeps one entry per CDR3 protein. Here the sample spans about 39,000 distinct CDR3 sequences, roughly 3% being singletons. Sequences were obtained from blood, either unsorted or a sorted T cell fraction (not recorded which). Every receptor here comes from a male donor with ankylosing spondylitis or in good health (not recorded which). The CDR3 runs from the conserved cysteine through the conserved F or W. The D gene is left open where the match is weak. A clone size is listed for some rows: how often the clone was seen (once, few, many), or a class if it is expanded.

>TRBV9|NA|many|TRBJ2-2
CASSDRTPGGELFF
TGTGCCAGCAGCGACCGGACGCCCGGCGGGGAGCTGTTTTTT
>TRBV9|NA|few|TRBJ1-1
CASSAALDTEAFF
TGTGCCAGCAGCGCGGCCCTGGACACTGAAGCTTTCTTT
>TRBV9|NA|many|TRBJ1-2
CASSVAPTRYTF
TGTGCCAGCAGCGTGGCACCCACGCGTTACACCTTC
>TRBV9|TRBD2|few|TRBJ2-3
CASSARTSGGLRDTQYF
TGTGCCAGCAGCGCAAGAACTAGCGGGGGGTTGCGCGATACGCAGTATTTT
>TRBV9|TRBD2|many|TRBJ2-3
CASSVAGGGLPDTQYF
TGTGCCAGCAGCGTAGCCGGGGGGGGGCTCCCAGATACGCAGTATTTT
>TRBV9|TRBD2|NA|TRBJ2-3
CASTSRGEGTDTQYF
TGTGCCAGCACCTCACGGGGGGAGGGCACAGATACGCAGTATTTT
>TRBV9|NA|many|TRBJ2-1
CASSEMPLAVNEQFF
TGTGCCAGCAGCGAAATGCCGTTAGCGGTGAATGAGCAGTTCTTC
>TRBV9|TRBD2|many|TRBJ2-3
CASSVRTSADTQYF
TGTGCCAGCAGCGTACGAACTAGCGCAGATACGCAGTATTTT
>TRBV9|NA|many|TRBJ1-6
CASSPQGGGSPLHF
TGTGCCAGCAGCCCGCAGGGTGGTGGTTCACCCCTCCACTTT
>TRBV9|TRBD2|many|TRBJ2-5
CASSVGASGAQETQYF
TGTGCCAGCAGCGTAGGGGCTAGCGGGGCCCAAGAGACCCAGTACTTC
>TRBV9|NA|many|TRBJ2-3
CASSVAVGANTQYF
TGTGCCAGCAGCGTAGCCGTGGGTGCAAATACGCAGTATTTT
>TRBV9|NA|many|TRBJ2-4
CASSPGQQKNIQYF
TGTGCCAGCAGCCCCGGCCAGCAAAAAAACATTCAGTACTTC
>TRBV9|NA|many|TRBJ2-2
CASSLAPDVTGELFF
TGTGCCAGCAGCCTAGCTCCGGACGTCACCGGGGAGCTGTTTTTT
>TRBV9|TRBD1|many|TRBJ1-6
CASSVQGGNSPLHF
TGTGCCAGCAGCGTACAGGGGGGGAATTCACCCCTCCACTTT
>TRBV9|NA|few|TRBJ2-1
CASSVAVSSYNEQFF
TGTGCCAGCAGCGTTGCGGTGAGCTCCTACAATGAGCAGTTCTTC
>TRBV9|NA|many|TRBJ2-2
CASSVGPGSNTGELFF
TGTGCCAGCAGCGTAGGACCGGGCTCAAACACCGGGGAGCTGTTTTTT
>TRBV9|NA|many|TRBJ2-3
CASSVAVGHSTDTQYF
TGTGCCAGCAGCGTAGCTGTAGGCCATAGCACAGATACGCAGTATTTT
>TRBV9|NA|many|TRBJ2-3
CASSGRRVSSTDTQYF
TGTGCCAGCAGCGGGAGGAGGGTCTCTAGCACAGATACGCAGTATTTT
>TRBV9|TRBD2|many|TRBJ2-2
CASSPTQGLAESWGGELFF
TGTGCCAGCAGCCCCACCCAAGGACTAGCGGAGTCATGGGGCGGGGAGCTGTTTTTT
>TRBV9|TRBD1|many|TRBJ1-2
CASSRQGANYGYTF
TGTGCCAGCAGCAGACAGGGGGCTAACTATGGCTACACCTTC
>TRBV9|TRBD2|many|TRBJ2-3
CASSVELAGAPGGGDTQYF
TGTGCCAGCAGCGTAGAACTAGCGGGGGCCCCGGGGGGTGGAGATACGCAGTATTTT
>TRBV9|TRBD2|NA|TRBJ2-1
CASTVQAGTSGIVNEQFF
TGTGCCAGCACCGTCCAAGCCGGGACTAGCGGGATTGTGAATGAGCAGTTCTTC